These T cell receptor beta chains were read from a single sample in a study of T cells in Graves' hyperthyroidism and ophthalmopathy. TCRdb passed the multiplex PCR reads through MiXCR, listing each CDR3 protein once. Altogether approximately 610,000 distinct CDR3 sequences are present, roughly 14% being singletons, with the ten largest covering about 3.9%. Material: blood. Receptors originate from a woman aged 40-49 years with Graves' ophthalmopathy. Both conserved end residues are part of each CDR3. D genes are given only for firm matches. Some rows have no size entry. The others give once, few or many, or a class for an expanded clone.

J: TRBJ1-2
size: many
V: TRBV28
D: TRBD1
DNA: TGTGCCAGCAGTTACCCCCGGGACAGTGGACTCATCTATGGCTACACCTTC
CDR3: CASSYPRDSGLIYGYTF

J: TRBJ2-5
size: many
V: TRBV13
D: TRBD2
DNA: TGTGCCAGCAGCTACAGCGGGAGGGCCGGAGGTCGTCCCGGAGAGACCCAGTACTTC
CDR3: CASSYSGRAGGRPGETQYF

J: TRBJ2-2
size: .
V: TRBV11-3
D: .
DNA: TGTGCCAGCAGCTTAGCTTCTGACGGGGAGCTGTTTTTT
CDR3: CASSLASDGELFF

J: TRBJ1-1
size: many
V: TRBV12-5
D: TRBD1
DNA: TGTGCTAGTGCCTGGGGACAGGGAGGGTCCACTGAAGCTTTCTTT
CDR3: CASAWGQGGSTEAFF

J: TRBJ2-7
size: .
V: TRBV5-1
D: .
DNA: TGCGCCAGCAGCCCCAGAAAACGGGGGTACGAGCAGTACTTC
CDR3: CASSPRKRGYEQYF

J: TRBJ1-2
size: many
V: TRBV6-2/TRBV6-3
D: TRBD1
DNA: TGTGCCAGCAGTTACTCGACCCGGACAGGGCAAAATTACTATGGCTACACCTTC
CDR3: CASSYSTRTGQNYYGYTF

J: TRBJ2-1
size: many
V: TRBV2
D: .
DNA: TGTGCCAGCAGTGATCGAAATGAGCAGTTCTTC
CDR3: CASSDRNEQFF

J: TRBJ1-2
size: many
V: TRBV27
D: .
DNA: TGTGCCAGCAGTCCCCTTGGGACTTCGGCTTATGGCTACACCTTC
CDR3: CASSPLGTSAYGYTF

J: TRBJ1-6
size: many
V: TRBV6-1
D: TRBD1
DNA: TGTGCCAGCATCGAGGACAGGGGACGGTCACCCCTCCACTTT
CDR3: CASIEDRGRSPLHF

J: TRBJ2-2
size: many
V: TRBV7-9
D: .
DNA: TGTGCCAGCAGCTTAACGCGGGGGAACACCGGGGAGCTGTTTTTT
CDR3: CASSLTRGNTGELFF

J: TRBJ2-7
size: .
V: TRBV7-2
D: .
DNA: TGTGCCAGCAGCCCGAGGGGGGGGGTCGCCTACGAGCAGTACTTC
CDR3: CASSPRGGVAYEQYF

J: TRBJ1-3
size: many
V: TRBV15
D: .
DNA: TGTGCCACCAGCAGGGATGACAGGGGAAACACCATATATTTT
CDR3: CATSRDDRGNTIYF

J: TRBJ1-4
size: .
V: TRBV20-1
D: TRBD1
DNA: TGCAGTGCAAAAGATTCCCGACAGGGCCGAGATGAAAAACTGTTTTTT
CDR3: CSAKDSRQGRDEKLFF

J: TRBJ1-5
size: many
V: TRBV27
D: .
DNA: TGTGCCAGCAGTACCACGCGGGAAGAGCAGCCCCAGCATTTT
CDR3: CASSTTREEQPQHF

J: TRBJ2-7
size: .
V: TRBV19
D: .
DNA: TGTGCCAGTAGTATAGAGGCGGGGACGGGCTCCTACGAGCAGTACTTC
CDR3: CASSIEAGTGSYEQYF

J: TRBJ2-7
size: many
V: TRBV12-5
D: TRBD2
DNA: TGTGCTAGTGGTTCCACCAGTAGCGGGGGGACCTACGAGCAGTACTTC
CDR3: CASGSTSSGGTYEQYF

J: TRBJ2-5
size: .
V: TRBV30
D: TRBD1
DNA: TGTGCCTGGAGAGGACAGGGGGGAGGTGCAGAGACCCAGTACTTC
CDR3: CAWRGQGGGAETQYF

J: TRBJ1-1
size: .
V: TRBV28
D: .
DNA: TGTGCCGGCAGTTTAATGGGAAACACTGAAGCTTTCTTT
CDR3: CAGSLMGNTEAFF

J: TRBJ2-1
size: .
V: TRBV3-1
D: TRBD2
DNA: TGTGCCAGCAGTCAAACCGGGACTAGCGGGAACAATGAGCAGTTCTTC
CDR3: CASSQTGTSGNNEQFF

J: TRBJ2-7
size: .
V: TRBV4-3
D: .
DNA: TGCGCCAGCAGCCAACCTGGACGGACCTACGAGCAGTACTTC
CDR3: CASSQPGRTYEQYF

J: TRBJ2-5
size: many
V: TRBV12-3/TRBV12-4
D: .
DNA: TGTGCCAGCAGCGGTAGGACGGTGCAAGAGACCCAGTACTTC
CDR3: CASSGRTVQETQYF

J: TRBJ1-2
size: many
V: TRBV19
D: .
DNA: TGTGCCAGTAGTATCAGGGGCGCGCACTATGGCTACACCTTC
CDR3: CASSIRGAHYGYTF

J: TRBJ2-5
size: many
V: TRBV20-1
D: .
DNA: TGCAGTGGCATAGCGGCCACGGGGGAGACCCAGTACTTC
CDR3: CSGIAATGETQYF

J: TRBJ1-2
size: many
V: TRBV11-2
D: TRBD1
DNA: TGTGCCAGCAGCGACAGGGGGATGTATGGCTACACCTTC
CDR3: CASSDRGMYGYTF

J: TRBJ1-3
size: many
V: TRBV27
D: .
DNA: TGTGCCAGCAGCCCGGGACTAGGGCTTGTCGGAAACACCATATATTTT
CDR3: CASSPGLGLVGNTIYF

J: TRBJ2-2
size: .
V: TRBV5-1
D: .
DNA: TGCGCCAGCAGCTTGGCCGGGGGCGCCGGGGAGCTGCTTTTT
CDR3: CASSLAGGAGELLF

J: TRBJ2-7
size: many
V: TRBV12-3/TRBV12-4
D: .
DNA: TGTGCCAGCAGCCGTCTAGGAGAGCAGTACTTC
CDR3: CASSRLGEQYF

J: TRBJ2-7
size: .
V: TRBV6-1
D: TRBD2
DNA: TGTGCCAGCGTGGGACTAGCGGGAGACATCCACGAGCAGTACTTC
CDR3: CASVGLAGDIHEQYF

J: TRBJ1-2
size: .
V: TRBV7-2
D: TRBD1
DNA: TGTGCCAGCAGCTTAGTGGGACAGGAGGGCTACACCTTC
CDR3: CASSLVGQEGYTF

J: TRBJ2-5
size: few
V: TRBV29-1
D: TRBD1
DNA: TGCAGCGTTGCTGTCCGGGACAGACAAGAGACCCAGTACTTC
CDR3: CSVAVRDRQETQYF

J: TRBJ1-2
size: .
V: TRBV19
D: .
DNA: TGTGCCAGTAGTATTCCGGGGGATGGCTACACCTTC
CDR3: CASSIPGDGYTF

J: TRBJ2-1
size: .
V: TRBV12-3/TRBV12-4
D: .
DNA: TGTGCCAGCAGTCCCGGGGGCCCCACCTACAATGAGCAGTTCTTC
CDR3: CASSPGGPTYNEQFF

J: TRBJ2-7
size: many
V: TRBV29-1
D: .
DNA: TGCAGCGCAAAGAAAGGGGCTAGCGACTCCTACGAGCAGTACTTC
CDR3: CSAKKGASDSYEQYF

J: TRBJ2-7
size: many
V: TRBV12-3/TRBV12-4
D: TRBD2
DNA: TGTGCCAGCAGTGAACTAGCGGATATCTACGAGCAGTACTTC
CDR3: CASSELADIYEQYF

J: TRBJ1-5
size: many
V: TRBV7-9
D: TRBD1
DNA: TGTGCCAGCAGCTTAGCGGCAGGGGGTCAGCCCCAGCATTTT
CDR3: CASSLAAGGQPQHF

J: TRBJ1-5
size: many
V: TRBV20-1
D: .
DNA: TGCAGTGCTTCGGAGAGAGAGAGTCAGCCCCAGCATTTT
CDR3: CSASERESQPQHF

J: TRBJ2-5
size: .
V: TRBV19
D: .
DNA: TGTGCCAGTTCCAGGACGGATGTAGAGACCCAGTACTTC
CDR3: CASSRTDVETQYF

J: TRBJ1-2
size: .
V: TRBV4-1
D: .
DNA: TGCGCCAGCAGCCAAGGTCGCGGCATCGGCTACACCTTC
CDR3: CASSQGRGIGYTF

J: TRBJ1-2
size: .
V: TRBV6-1
D: .
DNA: TGTGCCAGCAGACCGAGGGGGGGGCCGACGGTCTATGGCTACACCTTC
CDR3: CASRPRGGPTVYGYTF

J: TRBJ2-5
size: .
V: TRBV6-1
D: TRBD1
DNA: TGTGCCAGCAGTGCCGGCCGAGGGACAGGGGGAGAGACCCAGTACTTC
CDR3: CASSAGRGTGGETQYF

J: TRBJ2-7
size: many
V: TRBV12-3/TRBV12-4
D: .
DNA: TGTGCCAGCAGTACCGAGGGGTTATACGAGCAGTACTTC
CDR3: CASSTEGLYEQYF

J: TRBJ2-5
size: many
V: TRBV7-2
D: TRBD2
DNA: TGTGCCAGCAGCTTAGCCCTTCTAGCGGGGGAAGAGACCCAGTACTTC
CDR3: CASSLALLAGEETQYF

J: TRBJ1-5
size: many
V: TRBV20-1
D: .
DNA: TGCAGTGCTCAACATGTGAACCAGAGCTACAATCAGCCCCAGCATTTT
CDR3: CSAQHVNQSYNQPQHF

J: TRBJ2-7
size: many
V: TRBV20-1
D: .
DNA: TGCAGTGCTAGGGAGGAGGGGTACGAGCAGTACTTC
CDR3: CSAREEGYEQYF

J: TRBJ1-1
size: many
V: TRBV7-9
D: TRBD1
DNA: TGTGCCAGCAGCCCGACAGGGGGCTCGGGCACTGAAGCTTTCTTT
CDR3: CASSPTGGSGTEAFF

J: TRBJ2-5
size: .
V: TRBV7-3
D: .
DNA: TGTGCCAGCAGCTTCAATCACCAAGAGACCCAGTACTTC
CDR3: CASSFNHQETQYF